This T cell receptor (beta chain) was profiled in a study of T cells after somatic rescue of genetic block. Clones were sequenced by immunoSEQ multiplex PCR, and TCRdb holds only the in-frame ones, with some missing. The sample includes tens of thousands of clones, approximately 96% of them seen just once. Germline V lookup: CDR1 SGHNT, CDR2 YYREEE (reference sequence). The V segment lost 1 base and the J segment 5 bases; nucleotides outside the gene matches: 3. The CDR3 is 14 amino acids. Material for sequencing was peripheral blood mononuclear cells (PBMCs). This sequence joins TRBV5-4 and TRBJ2-3; 8 bases are a match to TRBD2. The clonotype originates from a child in the first two years of life. The CDR3 nucleotides are TGTGCCAGCAGCTTGTGGCTAGCGGGAGATACGCAGTATTTT. This encodes CASSLWLAGDTQYF.